This T cell receptor (beta chain) was documented in a study of blood T cells in healthy people across ages (dated by TCRdb to between 2014 and 2016). With regard to the full study: In model experiments, roughly one uniquely barcoded TCR beta cDNA molecule per two T cells was captured by template switching. The study measured age-related changes in TCR beta repertoire diversity using deep sequencing normalized with unique cDNA molecular identifiers. Four age groups were formed from the donors: young (average roughly 15 years), middle-aged (just under 40), aged (approximately 60) and long-lived (82). To avoid experimental bias, donors of different ages were spread randomly across the sequencing lanes. For two donors (one aged 18 to 30 and one aged 80 or older), the study analyzed two additional independent replicas of 1 million unique cDNA reads from the same blood draw. The paper's findings and limits, for the study overall: The percentage of naive T cells measured by flow cytometry correlated strongly with observed TCR beta diversity. As age increased, observed TCR beta diversity per million T cells dropped in a roughly linear way, and a significant reduction was already evident by age 40. Compared with the aged group, the long-lived group had more naive CD4+ T cells, fewer expanded clones and increased TCR diversity, a pattern suggesting age selection. Conclusive comparison of naive and antigen-experienced compartments was prevented by the profiling of bulk unsorted PBMCs. Total diversity estimates from one million sequenced T cells were considered lower bounds and underestimates. Donor CMV infection status was unknown, potentially confounding age-related changes in expanded clonotypes.

This clonotype came up once. Its cognate antigen has yet to be identified. No qualities accompany the bases; no much larger clone lies one base away. V is shortened by 1 base, J by 11 bases, and the region joining them spans 23 bases. The CDR3 goes from the cysteine to the phenylalanine over 16 residues. Just the 48-base CDR3 DNA is kept, in frame starting at base 1. The germline V gene (reference sequence) sets CDR1 to SEHNR and CDR2 to FQNEAQ. To prepare the library, 5' RACE was applied. The sequencing machine was an Illumina HiSeq 2500. A second roughly 6 to 12 cycle PCR used a sample-barcoded 5' primer and a J-beta primer mix. Each TCR beta cDNA molecule received a unique molecular identifier from a template-switch 5' adaptor carrying 12 random nucleotides. At least 2.5 million CDR3-containing paired-end reads were obtained from each sample. First-strand cDNA synthesis was performed from all RNA using the Mint cDNA synthesis kit, with priming by a TRBC-specific oligonucleotide. Following uracil-DNA glycosylase treatment, all cDNA underwent a first 18-cycle PCR with the universal primers M1SS and BC2_uni_R. For the original study's pipeline: For normalization, 1 million high-quality reads were randomly selected from each sample, with every read carrying a distinct molecular identifier. Reads with shared molecular identifiers were discarded instead of being binned into consensus sequences. MiTCR, with a Q25 quality threshold and the strictest error-elimination algorithm, was used for CDR3 identification, clonotype clustering and error correction. A nonparametric unseen species model with Euler transformation was used to estimate lower-bound total TCR beta diversity. The raw public data were reprocessed by TCRdb itself: fastp quality trimming at Q25, MiXCR clonotype calling, in-frame beta chains only. For every CDR3 protein sequence, its rows merge into one entry that carries the most common genes and DNA. Clone size and V and J calls follow TCRdb, not the original study. Here the sample has more than 1,400,000 distinct CDR3 sequences; 42% occur a single time. Together, the top ten hold 7.9% of the sample.

The roughly 39 donors, aged about 6 to 100 years, were systemically healthy Caucasian individuals from Russia. About 9.8 milliliters of peripheral blood were drawn from each donor into EDTA-treated Vacutainer tubes. Ficoll-Paque density-gradient centrifugation was used to isolate PBMCs, with at least 6 million obtained per sample. Trizol reagent was used to extract total RNA from PBMCs, with at least 5 micrograms per sample. For every donor, an aliquot of PBMCs went through flow cytometry to measure the percentages of naive CD45RAhigh/CD27high T cells. Source material: blood. The V and J segments used are TRBV7-9 and TRBJ2-5; TRBD1 is a possible D gene, resting on 6 matching bases. The receptor comes from a woman in her late teens or twenties in good health. The DNA sequence is TGTGCCAGCAGCTTAGTGGTAGTGGGGGCGTCGAATGAGCAGTACTTC. Its amino acids are CASSLVVVGASNEQYF.